This TCR beta chain was documented in a study of blood T cell repertoires in COVID-19 (dated by TCRdb to the early 2020s). Concerning the study at large: The collaborator samples originated in the United States, Italy and Spain and spanned the acute and convalescent phases of COVID-19. The material from the prospective study consisted of cDNA or gDNA derived from T cells, B-cell-depleted T cells, or PBMCs. The dataset comprised deeply sampled blood TCRbeta repertoires from subjects exposed to, actively infected with, or recovered from COVID-19. The repertoires were released in a freely available public database intended as a resource for research on the immune response to SARS-CoV-2. The samples were drawn from two sources: the first 160 participants of the ongoing ImmuneRACE study, and 1,200 or so subjects contributed by 6 global collaborators. Sample metadata almost always included a de-identified subject ID, COVID-19 status, age in years and sex. Where available, HLA class I and class II types were taken from metadata supplied by the sample provider and were not determined by assay-based typing.

TCRbeta CDR3 regions were amplified from genomic DNA by means of the immunoSEQ Assay, a bias-controlled multiplex PCR. The original pipeline was this. Within the assay, amplification of reference gene primers was used to estimate how many nucleated cells each sample contained. Sequence reads were collapsed and filtered to measure the absolute abundance of every unique TCRbeta CDR3 rearrangement. For each sample, productive Simpson clonality was calculated as the square root of Simpson's diversity index over productive rearrangements. Drawn from immuneACCESS, this table holds only the in-frame rearrangements with V and J called that TCRdb kept. Clones are partly lost; checked studies trace under half to an unresolved V gene and leave the rest unexplained. D and trimming were read from the DNA, whereas the V and J calls and clone size are those reported in that table. This sample has hundreds of thousands of clones in its table, and approximately 88% of those were observed once. About 6.3% of the sample rests with the top ten.

Broader findings and caveats from the paper: How much clinical and demographic metadata was included differed by source and by participant, and the metadata was provided uncurated.

In the germline V gene (reference sequence), CDR1 corresponds to MNHEY and CDR2 to SMNVEV. Germline trimming: 4 bases from V, 3 bases from J; junction bases outside gene matches: 3. The CDR3 holds 13 amino acids from the cysteine to the phenylalanine. Only the CDR3 region is kept as DNA, spanning 39 bases read in frame from base 1. A second Seattle source provided samples from volunteer blood donors who had recovered from COVID-19. Collaborating institutions collected whole blood in K2EDTA tubes following their own protocols. Collaborator samples were shipped for TCRbeta analysis as frozen whole blood, isolated PBMCs, or DNA extracted from either sample type. With regard to this clone: Its binding antigen is unknown. Being one base from a much bigger clone, this may be a read error.

Recombination joined TRBV27 with TRBJ2-7; TRBD1 matches 7 bases in the middle. The TCR originated in a man in his 60s who had recovered from COVID-19. Input material: peripheral blood. In nucleotide form, the sequence is TGTGCCAGCAGTTCCCGGGACAGCTACGAGCAGTACTTC. This gives the protein CASSSRDSYEQYF.